The 10 T cell receptor beta chains presented below share a single source sample, sequenced in a study of immune reconstitution after stem cell transplant in scleroderma. TCRdb itself ran the RT-PCR reads through MiXCR, one entry per CDR3 protein. The sample carries 510 or so distinct CDR3 sequences, under 25% recorded once. Sampling was performed before or after autologous hematopoietic stem cell transplantation (not recorded which). The receptors stem from a female donor with systemic sclerosis.

Judged by abundance, this clonotype is large. The chain employs TRBV7-8 and TRBJ2-1; no clear D gene. Germline CDR1 and CDR2: SGHVS and FQNEAQ. The V end was cut by 5 bases, the J end by 1 base, with 9 bases between. CDR3 length equals 14 residues. Written as DNA, the CDR3 is TGTGCCAGCAGCCAACCCGGATCCTACAATGAGCAGTTCTTC. As protein: CASSQPGSYNEQFF. The complete variable domain, with remaining parts taken from reference TRBV7-8 and TRBJ2-1, reads GAGVSQSPRYKVAKRGQDVALRCDPISGHVSLFWYQQALGQGPEFLTYFQNEAQLDKSGLPSDRFFAERPEGSVSTLKIQRTQQEDSAVYLCASSQPGSYNEQFFGPGTRLTVL.

By share of the sample, this clonotype is large. The chain carries TRBV20-1 and TRBJ2-3; no clear D gene. Trimming took off 8 bases at V and 2 bases at J, with 14 bases between the two ends. Germline V gives CDR1 DFQATT, CDR2 SNEGSKA (reference sequence). This CDR3 has 13 amino acids. The CDR3, as DNA: TGCAGTTGCATGCGTCTCGCCACAGATACGCAGTATTTT. Its protein is CSCMRLATDTQYF.

The chain uses TRBV20-1 and TRBJ1-1; a possible D gene is TRBD1 (5 bases). This CDR3 has 13 residues. V lost 3 bases, J lost 2 bases, and 10 bases lay in between. In germline, CDR1 is DFQATT, CDR2 SNEGSKA (reference sequence). CDR3 region: CSASSGANTEAFF. CDR3 DNA: TGCAGTGCTAGTTCCGGGGCCAACACTGAAGCTTTCTTT.

This clonotype is large (0.1 to 1%) in the sample. The chain combines TRBV20-1 with TRBJ1-1; D gene ambiguous. Germline CDR1 DFQATT, CDR2 SNEGSKA (reference sequence). The CDR3 contains 12 residues. V gave up 3 bases and J gave up 6 bases, with 11 bases separating them. The DNA of the CDR3 is TGCAGTGCTAGTTTCCGGCCTCCTGAAGCTTTCTTT. It translates to CSASFRPPEAFF.

By its share, this clonotype is large. V is TRBV20-1 and J is TRBJ2-7, with 8 nucleotides matching TRBD1. Germline V gene sequence: CDR1 DFQATT, CDR2 SNEGSKA (reference sequence). J gave up 4 bases and V 5 bases, and 7 bases lay outside the gene matches. The CDR3 sequence is 13 residues long. This CDR3 is CSAGTGQAYEQYF. The CDR3 coding sequence is TGCAGTGCTGGGACGGGACAGGCATACGAGCAGTACTTC.

This clonotype is classed as large. One end of the junction is discordant with germline, which a read error may explain. The chain is built from TRBV19 and TRBJ1-4; 9 nucleotides line up with TRBD1. Per the germline V gene, CDR1 is LNHDA and CDR2 is SQIVND (reference sequence). The CDR3 sequence is 14 residues long. CDR3 in DNA: TGTGCCGGTAGCGGACAGGGGATGAATGAAAAACTGTTTTTT. Translating it yields CAGSGQGMNEKLFF. Using reference TRBV19 and TRBJ1-4 for the parts outside the CDR3, the full variable domain is DGGITQSPKYLFRKEGQNVTLSCEQNLNHDAMYWYRQDPGQGLRLIYYSQIVNDFQKGDIAEGYSVSREKKESFPLTVTSAQKNPTAFYLCAGSGQGMNEKLFFGSGTQLSVL.

This clonotype was recorded a few times. The chain uses TRBV6-5 and TRBJ2-5; D may be TRBD2 (6 bases). CDR1 is MNHEY, CDR2 SVGAGI, per germline. CDR3 length equals 14 residues. Trimming removed 5 bases at V and 1 base at J, with 11 bases between. CDR3 loop: CASSEPGLQETQYF. CDR3 coding DNA: TGTGCCAGCAGTGAACCGGGACTCCAAGAGACCCAGTACTTC.

By frequency in the sample, this clonotype is large. The chain has TRBV30 and TRBJ2-7, with D perhaps TRBD2 (6 bases). V lost 0 bases, J lost 9 bases, and 18 bases lay in between. CDR1 and CDR2 (germline): GTSNPN, SVGIG (reference sequence). This CDR3 comprises 14 residues. The CDR3 DNA sequence: TGTGCCTGGAGTGTACCCCCCGGGGGACGCGGGCAGTACTTC. Its translation is CAWSVPPGGRGQYF.

This clonotype is labeled large. V gene TRBV28 combines with J gene TRBJ2-7, with 10 bases that match TRBD1. Germline CDR1 and CDR2: MDHEN and SYDVKM. The length of the CDR3 is 14 residues. Germline trimming cut 6 bases from V and 4 bases from J; bases unmatched to any gene: 6. CDR3 loop: CASRIGTGAYEQYF. The CDR3 DNA is TGTGCCAGCAGAATCGGGACAGGGGCTTACGAGCAGTACTTC.

This clonotype rates as large. This chain joins TRBV7-2 and TRBJ2-3; 11 bases fit TRBD2. The V and J ends lost 6 bases and 5 bases, in that order; junction bases with no gene match: 19. CDR1 is SGHTA and CDR2 is FQGNSA in the germline V gene. The CDR3 has 19 residues. CDR3 in amino acids: CASSLRSPALAGEVDTQYF. As DNA, the CDR3 is TGTGCCAGCAGTTTAAGGTCGCCGGCACTAGCGGGAGAGGTAGATACGCAGTATTTT.